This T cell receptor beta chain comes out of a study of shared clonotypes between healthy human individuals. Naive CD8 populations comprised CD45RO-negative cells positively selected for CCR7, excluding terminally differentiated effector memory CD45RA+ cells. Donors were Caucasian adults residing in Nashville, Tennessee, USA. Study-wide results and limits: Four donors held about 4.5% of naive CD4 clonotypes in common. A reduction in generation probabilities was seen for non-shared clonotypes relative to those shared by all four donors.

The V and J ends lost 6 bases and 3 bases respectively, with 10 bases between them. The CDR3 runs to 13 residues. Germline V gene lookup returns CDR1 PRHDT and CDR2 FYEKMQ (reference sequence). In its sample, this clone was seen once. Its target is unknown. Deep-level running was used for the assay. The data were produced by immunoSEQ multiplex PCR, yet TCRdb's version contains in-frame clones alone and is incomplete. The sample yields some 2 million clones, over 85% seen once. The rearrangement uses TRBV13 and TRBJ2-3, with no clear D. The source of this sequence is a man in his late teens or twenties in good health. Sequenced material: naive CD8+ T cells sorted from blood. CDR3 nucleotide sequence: TGTGCCAGCAGTCGCCTAGGGACAGATACGCAGTATTTT. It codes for CASSRLGTDTQYF.